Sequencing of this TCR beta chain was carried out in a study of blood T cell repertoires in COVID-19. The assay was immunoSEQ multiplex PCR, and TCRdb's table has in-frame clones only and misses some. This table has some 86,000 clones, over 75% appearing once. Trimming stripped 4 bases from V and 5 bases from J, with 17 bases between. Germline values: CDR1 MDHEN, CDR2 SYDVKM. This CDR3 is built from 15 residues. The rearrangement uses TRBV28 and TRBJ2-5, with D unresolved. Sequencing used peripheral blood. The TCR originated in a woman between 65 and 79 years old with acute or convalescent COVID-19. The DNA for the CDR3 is TGTGCCAGCAGTTCCCGCTTACTGGTTCGGGAGACCCAGTACTTC. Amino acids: CASSSRLLVRETQYF. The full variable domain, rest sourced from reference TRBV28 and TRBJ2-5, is DVKVTQSSRYLVKRTGEKVFLECVQDMDHENMFWYRQDPGLGLRLIYFSYDVKMKEKGDIPEGYSVSREKKERFSLILESASTNQTSMYLCASSSRLLVRETQYFGPGTRLLVL.